This T cell receptor beta chain is from a study of T-cell reconstitution after alpha-beta-depleted transplantation in children. This clonotype has at least ten counts. Molecular barcoding with unique molecular identifiers was used for the TCRbeta library. Each CDR3 protein is one row after TCRdb ran MiXCR on the PCR reads. The data show under 450,000 distinct CDR3 sequences, with about an eighth seen just once and roughly 4.5% held by the top ten. This CDR3 has 13 residues. Germline-derived CDR1 and CDR2 are DFQATT and SNEGSKA (reference sequence). Trimming stripped 0 bases from V and 1 base from J, with 6 bases between.

The TCR sequence derives from a human donor who donated a stem cell graft to a child with Fanconi anemia. The gene calls are TRBV20-1 and TRBJ2-5, with D possibly TRBD2 on 6 matching bases. The source material was PBMCs, sampled from the stem cell graft. In nucleotides, the CDR3 is TGCAGTGCTAGAGACGGGGGCCAAGAGACCCAGTACTTC. Its protein is CSARDGGQETQYF.